The 17 T cell receptor beta chains given below trace back to one sample, sequenced in a study of CD8+CD57+ T cells in acquired aplastic anemia. The use of genomic DNA as template underpinned the TCR beta VDJ and CDR3 profiling. TCRdb reprocessed the reads via MiXCR and lists one record per CDR3 protein. Seen here are some 160,000 distinct CDR3 sequences, less than 60% observed once, and the top ten hold 3.2%. Sequencing was done on patients that had shown CD8+CD57+ cell expansion by flow cytometry. The sample comprised sorted CD4+, CD8+, or CD8+CD57+ T cells (not recorded which) from PBMCs. These receptors all come from a human donor with aplastic anemia.

This clonotype was counted many times. The V and J genes are TRBV9 and TRBJ1-5; D may be TRBD1 (5 bases). The CDR3 runs to 15 residues. The V gene lost 0 bases and the J gene lost 7 bases, with 14 bases spanning the gap. Germline loops: CDR1 SGDLS, CDR2 YYNGEE. CDR3 amino acids: CASSVDPGVDQPQHF. The DNA of the CDR3 is TGTGCCAGCAGCGTAGACCCGGGGGTCGACCAGCCCCAGCATTTT.

This clonotype was observed at least ten times. The V and J genes are TRBV13 and TRBJ2-2; 12 bases are shared with TRBD2. The CDR3 sequence is 15 residues long. V shed 5 bases and J 8 bases; nucleotides not matched to a gene: 6. The V gene's germline CDR1 is PRHDT and CDR2 FYEKMQ (reference sequence). The CDR3 DNA reads as TGTGCCAGCAGCGTGCTAGCGGGAGGGCCTGGGGAGCTGTTTTTT. It translates to CASSVLAGGPGELFF. Supplemented by reference TRBV13 and TRBJ2-2, the full variable domain reads AAGVIQSPRHLIKEKRETATLKCYPIPRHDTVYWYQQGPGQDPQFLISFYEKMQSDKGSIPDRFSAQQFSDYHSELNMSSLELGDSALYFCASSVLAGGPGELFFGEGSRLTVL.

V and J are TRBV10-3 and TRBJ1-2, with 7 bases identical to TRBD1. CDR3 size: 13 residues. J gave up 4 bases and V 5 bases, and 4 bases lay outside the gene matches. CDR1 is ENHRY, CDR2 SYGVKD, per germline. CDR3 sequence reads: CAISPGGIYGYTF. The CDR3 region has the DNA TGTGCCATCAGTCCAGGGGGTATCTATGGCTACACCTTC.

This clonotype was seen a handful of times. The V gene is TRBV15, the J gene TRBJ2-7, with D maybe TRBD2 (6 bases). Trimming cost V 0 bases and J 3 bases, with 9 bases left between them. The CDR3 spans 14 residues. CDR1 LNHNV and CDR2 YYDKDF come from the germline V gene (reference sequence). The CDR3 coding sequence is TGTGCCACCAGCAGAGATCGGGGGAACTACGAGCAGTACTTC. The encoded protein is CATSRDRGNYEQYF.

This clonotype came up many times. The V and J genes are TRBV5-1 and TRBJ2-7; D is uncertain. Deletions cut 0 bases from V and 2 bases from J, with 9 bases between. The CDR3 extends over 14 amino acids. Germline lookup yields CDR1 SGHRS and CDR2 YFSETQ. CDR3 DNA sequence: TGCGCCAGCAGCTTGGCTCGTGGGCCCTACGAGCAGTACTTC. Protein product: CASSLARGPYEQYF.

This clonotype was found many times. The V gene is TRBV11-1, the J gene TRBJ2-1; 8 nucleotides line up with TRBD2. V lost 4 bases, J lost 6 bases, and 11 bases stayed unmatched. Germline V CDR1 and CDR2: SGHAT, FQDESV (reference sequence). The CDR3 runs 16 residues. CDR3 residues: CASSSLAGTTANEQFF. The CDR3 DNA follows: TGTGCCAGCAGCTCTTTAGCGGGGACGACTGCCAATGAGCAGTTCTTC. The variable domain in full, completed from reference TRBV11-1 and TRBJ2-1, reads EAEVAQSPRYKITEKSQAVAFWCDPISGHATLYWYRQILGQGPELLVQFQDESVVDDSQLPKDRFSAERLKGVDSTLKIQPAELGDSAMYLCASSSLAGTTANEQFFGPGTRLTVL.

This clonotype has at least ten counts. The rearrangement links TRBV5-1 to TRBJ2-2; 7 bases map to TRBD1. Trimming removed 5 bases from V and 4 bases from J; junction bases left unmatched: 5. The germline CDR1 and CDR2 sequences are SGHRS and YFSETQ. The CDR3 has 14 amino acids. This chain's CDR3 is CASRLTGTTGELFF. DNA for the CDR3: TGCGCCAGCAGGTTGACAGGGACCACCGGGGAGCTGTTTTTT.

V and J are TRBV14 and TRBJ2-1, with 8 bases matching TRBD2. The CDR3 spans 14 residues. Germline V gene lookup returns CDR1 SGHDN and CDR2 FVKESK. V dropped 2 bases and J dropped 10; count of bases not matched to a gene: 7. This chain's CDR3 is CASSQFTSGSEQFF. DNA for the CDR3: TGTGCCAGCAGCCAATTTACTAGCGGCAGCGAGCAGTTCTTC.

V gene TRBV11-1 combines with J gene TRBJ2-1; 9 nucleotides match TRBD1. Germline V gene data show CDR1 as SGHAT and CDR2 as FQDESV (reference sequence). The V gene end was trimmed by 5 bases and the J gene end by 10 bases; junction bases not matched to a gene: 9. This CDR3 spans 14 amino acids. The CDR3 spells CASSVSGQGWEQFF. CDR3 bases: TGTGCCAGCAGCGTATCGGGACAGGGTTGGGAGCAGTTCTTC.

This chain connects TRBV6-1 to TRBJ2-1; TRBD2 aligns across 8 bases. CDR1 and CDR2 from the germline V gene are MNHNS and SASEGT. Trimming took 9 bases from V and 0 from J; bases not matched to a gene: 7. The CDR3 length is 15 residues. Here the CDR3 reads CASVTGTSSYNEQFF. The CDR3 DNA follows: TGTGCCAGTGTGACCGGGACTAGCTCCTACAATGAGCAGTTCTTC.

V and J are TRBV19 and TRBJ1-6, with D perhaps matching TRBD1 (5 bases). V shed 0 bases and J shed 6 bases, with 9 bases lying between them. Germline-derived CDR1 and CDR2 are LNHDA and SQIVND (reference sequence). The CDR3 is 15 residues long. CDR3 in DNA: TGTGCCAGTAGTATAGACAGGACAACTAATTCACCCCTCCACTTT. It is translated as CASSIDRTTNSPLHF.

The chain uses TRBV11-2 and TRBJ1-5; D is ambiguous. The V end lost 4 bases, the J end lost 0 bases, and 10 bases lay between the germline ends. The CDR3 sequence is 15 residues long. The germline gives CDR1 SGHAT, CDR2 FQNNGV. CDR3 DNA sequence: TGTGCCAGCAGCTCTTCGCCGGGTAGCAATCAGCCCCAGCATTTT. Translating it yields CASSSSPGSNQPQHF.

J is TRBJ2-2 and V is TRBV18; D is possibly TRBD1 or TRBD2 (5 bases each). The CDR3 has 14 amino acids. Germline V gives CDR1 KGHSH, CDR2 LQKENI. V lost 0 bases and J lost 3, with 5 bases in between. The CDR3 nucleotides read TGTGCCAGCTCACCACCGGGGGACACCGGGGAGCTGTTTTTT. The encoded protein is CASSPPGDTGELFF.

The rearrangement joins TRBV11-1 to TRBJ1-3, with unresolved D. CDR1 is SGHAT and CDR2 is FQDESV in the germline V gene (reference sequence). This CDR3 spans 16 amino acids. Trimming removed 5 bases from V and 0 bases from J, with 14 bases in between. The chain's CDR3 is CASSPGSPLSGNTIYF. The CDR3, as DNA: TGTGCCAGCAGCCCGGGGTCTCCCCTCTCTGGAAACACCATATATTTT.

This rearrangement joins TRBV2 to TRBJ2-5, with 8 bases matching TRBD2. CDR3 length equals 15 residues. Germline assignment: CDR1 SNHLY and CDR2 FYNNEI. V shed 4 bases, J shed 2 bases, and the junction held 6 bases outside the gene matches. Here the CDR3 reads CASSGAGGRQETQYF. In DNA form, the CDR3 reads TGTGCCAGCAGTGGCGCGGGGGGCAGGCAAGAGACCCAGTACTTC.

This clonotype was observed a handful of times. This sequence joins TRBV7-9 and TRBJ1-1, with D uncertain. Germline-derived CDR1 and CDR2 are SEHNR and FQNEAQ (reference sequence). There are 13 residues in the CDR3. V was clipped by 5 bases and J by 5 bases, with 12 bases between them. CDR3: CASSQGPRTEAFF. The DNA for the CDR3 is TGTGCCAGCAGCCAAGGTCCCCGGACTGAAGCTTTCTTT.

A word on this clonotype: This may stem from a read error, because a much larger clone lies one nucleotide away. The chain employs TRBV12-3 or TRBV12-4 and TRBJ1-1; a weak D match, TRBD1 (5 bases). The CDR3 is made up of 16 amino acids. The CDR3 DNA is TGTGCCAGCGGTTTAGGGTATGCAGGGAGGAACACTGAAGCTTTCTTT. Its protein product is CASGLGYAGRNTEAFF.